This entry features one TCR beta chain sequence. Its antigen is not identified. This sample was included in a study of cytomegalovirus exposure and HLA in healthy donors. Nominally healthy donors provided the samples, though records likely missed some immune exposures. Trimming stripped 9 bases from V and 4 bases from J, with 12 bases between. The CDR3 runs 12 residues. Germline values: CDR1 MNHNS, CDR2 SASEGT. Study-level results: As a later analysis showed, a missense DCLRE1C variant was linked to trimming of TCR beta V- and J-genes.

Primers: 60 Vbeta forward and 13 Jbeta reverse. Sequenced by immunoSEQ multiplex PCR; TCRdb stores in-frame clones only, minus some. The record lists around 37,000 clones, of which the ten most abundant hold about 6.4%. Sequencing was carried out using PBMCs. This TCR derives from a human donor in good health. J is TRBJ1-1 and V is TRBV6-1; D is unresolved. The CDR3 loop is CASGGMGTEAFF. In DNA, the CDR3 is TGTGCCAGTGGCGGGATGGGCACTGAAGCTTTCTTT.